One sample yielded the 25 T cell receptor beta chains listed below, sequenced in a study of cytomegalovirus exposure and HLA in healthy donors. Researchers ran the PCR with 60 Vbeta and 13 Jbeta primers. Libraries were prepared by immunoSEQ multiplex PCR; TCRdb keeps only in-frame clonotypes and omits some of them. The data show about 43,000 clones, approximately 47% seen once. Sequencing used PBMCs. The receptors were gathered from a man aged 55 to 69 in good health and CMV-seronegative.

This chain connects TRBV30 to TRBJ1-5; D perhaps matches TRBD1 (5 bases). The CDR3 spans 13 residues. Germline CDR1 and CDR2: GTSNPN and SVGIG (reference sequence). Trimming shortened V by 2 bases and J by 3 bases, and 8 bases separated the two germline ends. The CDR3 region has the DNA TGTGCCTGGAGTCCAGGGAACAATCAGCCCCAGCATTTT. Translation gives CAWSPGNNQPQHF.

CDR3 amino acids: CSVDSGQYGYTF. The CDR3 bases are TGCAGCGTCGATTCAGGGCAGTATGGCTACACCTTC. The chain couples TRBV29-1 to TRBJ1-2; tentative D call: TRBD1 (5 bases). CDR3 length equals 12 residues. V was trimmed by 6 bases and J by 5 bases, leaving 13 bases between them. The germline V gene has CDR1 SQVTM and CDR2 ANQGSEA.

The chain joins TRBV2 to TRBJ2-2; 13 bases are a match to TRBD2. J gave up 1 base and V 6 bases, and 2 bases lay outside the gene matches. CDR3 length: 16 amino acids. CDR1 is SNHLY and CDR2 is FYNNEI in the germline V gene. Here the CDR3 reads CASRGTSGMNTGELFF. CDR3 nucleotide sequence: TGTGCCAGCAGGGGGACTAGCGGGATGAACACCGGGGAGCTGTTTTTT.

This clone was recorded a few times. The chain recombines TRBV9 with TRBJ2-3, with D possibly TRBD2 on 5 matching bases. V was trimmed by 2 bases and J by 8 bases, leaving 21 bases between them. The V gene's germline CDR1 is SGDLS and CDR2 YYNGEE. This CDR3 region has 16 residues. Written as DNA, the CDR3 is TGTGCCAGCAGCGTCGCCTTCTCCGTGGGGAGTAGTACGCAGTATTTT. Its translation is CASSVAFSVGSSTQYF.

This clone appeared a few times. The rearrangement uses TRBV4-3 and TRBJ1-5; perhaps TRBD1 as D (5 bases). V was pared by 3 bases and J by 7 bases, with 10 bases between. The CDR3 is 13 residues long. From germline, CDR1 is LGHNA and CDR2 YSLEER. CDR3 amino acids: CASSQTVLQPQHF. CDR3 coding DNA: TGCGCCAGCAGCCAGACAGTTTTACAGCCCCAGCATTTT.

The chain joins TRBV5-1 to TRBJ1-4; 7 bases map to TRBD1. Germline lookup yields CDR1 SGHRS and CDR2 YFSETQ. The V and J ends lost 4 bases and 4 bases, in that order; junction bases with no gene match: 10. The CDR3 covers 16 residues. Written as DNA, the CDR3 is TGCGCCAGCAGCGCGGGACAGCTAGGATTTAATGAAAAACTGTTTTTT. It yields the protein CASSAGQLGFNEKLFF.

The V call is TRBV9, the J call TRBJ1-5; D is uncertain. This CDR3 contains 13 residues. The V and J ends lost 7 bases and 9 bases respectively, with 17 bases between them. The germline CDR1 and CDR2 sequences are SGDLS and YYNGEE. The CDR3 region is CASGTSEMGPQHF. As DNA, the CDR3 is TGTGCCAGCGGCACGAGCGAAATGGGGCCCCAGCATTTT.

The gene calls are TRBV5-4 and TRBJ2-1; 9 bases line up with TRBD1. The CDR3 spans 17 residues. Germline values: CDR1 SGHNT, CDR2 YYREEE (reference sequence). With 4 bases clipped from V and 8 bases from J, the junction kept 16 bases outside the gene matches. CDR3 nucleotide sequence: TGTGCCAGCAGCACGGAGCCACAGGGGGCGCTTAGTTATGAGCAGTTCTTC. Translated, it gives CASSTEPQGALSYEQFF.

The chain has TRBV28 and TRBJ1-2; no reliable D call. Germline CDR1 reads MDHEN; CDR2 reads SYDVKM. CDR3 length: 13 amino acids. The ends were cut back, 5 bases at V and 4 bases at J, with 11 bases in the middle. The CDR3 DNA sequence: TGTGCCAGCAGTCCCGGGAGATCCTATGGCTACACCTTC. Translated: CASSPGRSYGYTF.

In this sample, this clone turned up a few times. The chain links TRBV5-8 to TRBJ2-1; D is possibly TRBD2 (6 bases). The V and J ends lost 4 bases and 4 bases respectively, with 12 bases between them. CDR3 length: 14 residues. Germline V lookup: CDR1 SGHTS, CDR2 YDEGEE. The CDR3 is CASSLDGLYNEQFF. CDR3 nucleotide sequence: TGTGCCAGCAGCCTGGACGGACTATACAATGAGCAGTTCTTC.

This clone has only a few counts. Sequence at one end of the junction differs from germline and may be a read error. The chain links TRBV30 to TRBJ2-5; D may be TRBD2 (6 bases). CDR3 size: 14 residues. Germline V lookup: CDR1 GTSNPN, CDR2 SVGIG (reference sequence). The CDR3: CARRGRETQETQYF. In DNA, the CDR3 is TGTGCCCGGAGGGGTCGGGAGACCCAAGAGACCCAGTACTTC.

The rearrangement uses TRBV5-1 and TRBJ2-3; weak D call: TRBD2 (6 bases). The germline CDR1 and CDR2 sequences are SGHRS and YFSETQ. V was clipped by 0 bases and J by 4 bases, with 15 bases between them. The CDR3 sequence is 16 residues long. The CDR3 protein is CASSLGGTHGADTQYF. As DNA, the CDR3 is TGCGCCAGCAGCTTGGGCGGGACCCACGGCGCAGATACGCAGTATTTT.

CDR3 loop: CASSLNPEGTQYF. The DNA of the CDR3 is TGTGCCAGCAGCTTAAACCCGGAGGGGACCCAGTACTTC. This chain connects TRBV7-3 to TRBJ2-5, with D perhaps TRBD2 (6 bases). The CDR3 contains 13 residues. Germline V lookup: CDR1 SGHTA, CDR2 FQGTGA. Trimming took off 1 base at V and 7 bases at J, with 10 bases between the two ends.

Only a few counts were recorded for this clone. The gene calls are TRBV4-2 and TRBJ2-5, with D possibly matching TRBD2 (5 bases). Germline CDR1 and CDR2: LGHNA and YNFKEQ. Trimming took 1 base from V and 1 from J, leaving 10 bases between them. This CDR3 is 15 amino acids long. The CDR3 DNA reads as TGTGCCAGCAGCCAAGGAGCGGACTTCCAAGAGACCCAGTACTTC. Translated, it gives CASSQGADFQETQYF.

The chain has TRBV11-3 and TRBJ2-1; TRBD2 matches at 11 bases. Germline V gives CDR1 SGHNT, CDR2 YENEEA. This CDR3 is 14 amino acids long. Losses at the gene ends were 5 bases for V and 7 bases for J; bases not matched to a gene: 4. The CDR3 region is CASSTGLAENEQFF. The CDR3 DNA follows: TGTGCCAGCAGCACGGGACTAGCGGAAAATGAGCAGTTCTTC.

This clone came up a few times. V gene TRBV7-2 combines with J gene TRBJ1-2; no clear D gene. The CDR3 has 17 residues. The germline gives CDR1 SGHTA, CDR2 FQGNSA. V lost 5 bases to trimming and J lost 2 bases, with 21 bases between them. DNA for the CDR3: TGTGCCAGCAGCCTCGGTCGGGTCGTCCGAACGAACTATGGCTACACCTTC. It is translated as CASSLGRVVRTNYGYTF.

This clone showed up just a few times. The chain's CDR3 is CASSLAAEDNYGYTF. CDR3 bases: TGTGCCAGCAGCTTGGCCGCGGAGGATAACTATGGCTACACCTTC. J is TRBJ1-2 and V is TRBV5-4; D uncertain. Deletions cut 0 bases from V and 1 base from J, with 10 bases between. The CDR3 consists of 15 residues. Germline loops: CDR1 SGHNT, CDR2 YYREEE (reference sequence).

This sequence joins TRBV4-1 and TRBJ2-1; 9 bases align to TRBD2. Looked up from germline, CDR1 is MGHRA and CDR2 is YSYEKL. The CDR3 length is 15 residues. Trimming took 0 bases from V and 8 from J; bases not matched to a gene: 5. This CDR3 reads CASSQEIAGVDEQFF. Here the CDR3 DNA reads TGCGCCAGCAGCCAAGAAATAGCGGGAGTTGATGAGCAGTTCTTC.

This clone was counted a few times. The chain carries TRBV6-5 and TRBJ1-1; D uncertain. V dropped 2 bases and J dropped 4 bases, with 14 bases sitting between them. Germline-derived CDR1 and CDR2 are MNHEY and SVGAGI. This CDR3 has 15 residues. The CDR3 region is CASSYQPEVSTEAFF. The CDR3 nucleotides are TGTGCCAGCAGTTACCAGCCGGAGGTGTCCACTGAAGCTTTCTTT.

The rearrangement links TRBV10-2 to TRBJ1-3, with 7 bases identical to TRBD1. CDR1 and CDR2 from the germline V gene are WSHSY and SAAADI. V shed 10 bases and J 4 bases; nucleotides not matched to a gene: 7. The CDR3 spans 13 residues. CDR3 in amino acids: CATPDRTGNTIYF. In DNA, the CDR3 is TGCGCCACCCCGGACAGGACCGGAAACACCATATATTTT.

The CDR3 nucleotides read TGTGCCGGATTGGGCGGGAGTTCCTACAATGAGCAGTTCTTC. The encoded protein is CAGLGGSSYNEQFF. This chain connects TRBV30 to TRBJ2-1, with 7 bases identical to TRBD2. The CDR3 has 14 residues. The germline gives CDR1 GTSNPN, CDR2 SVGIG (reference sequence). V lost 8 bases and J lost 1; bases outside the gene matches: 8.

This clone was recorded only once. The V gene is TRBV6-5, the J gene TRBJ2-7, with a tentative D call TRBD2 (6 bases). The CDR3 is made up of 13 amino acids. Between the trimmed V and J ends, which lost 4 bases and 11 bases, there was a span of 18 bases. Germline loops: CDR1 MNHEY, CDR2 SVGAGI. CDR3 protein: CASSSGDSLVKYF. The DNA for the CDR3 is TGTGCCAGCAGTTCGGGGGACTCCCTCGTGAAGTACTTC.

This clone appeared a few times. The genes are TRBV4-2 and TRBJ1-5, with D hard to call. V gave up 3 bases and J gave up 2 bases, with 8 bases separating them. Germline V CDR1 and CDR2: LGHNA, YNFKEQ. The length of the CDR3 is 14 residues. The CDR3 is CASSQGGRNQPQHF. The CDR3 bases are TGTGCCAGCAGCCAGGGCGGGCGCAATCAGCCCCAGCATTTT.

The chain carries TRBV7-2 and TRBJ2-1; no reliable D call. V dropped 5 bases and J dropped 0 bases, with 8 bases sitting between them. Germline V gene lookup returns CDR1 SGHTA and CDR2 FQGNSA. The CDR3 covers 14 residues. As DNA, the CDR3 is TGTGCCAGCAGCCCAGAGGCCTCCTACAATGAGCAGTTCTTC. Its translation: CASSPEASYNEQFF.

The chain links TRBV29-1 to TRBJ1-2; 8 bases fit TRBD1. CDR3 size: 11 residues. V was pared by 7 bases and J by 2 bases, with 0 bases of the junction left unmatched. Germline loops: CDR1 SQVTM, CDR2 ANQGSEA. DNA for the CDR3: TGCAGCGGGACAGGGAACTATGGCTACACCTTC. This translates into CSGTGNYGYTF.